The source of this T cell receptor beta chain is a study of blood T cell repertoires in COVID-19. Study-level background: The analysed material was cDNA or gDNA that came from T cells, B-cell-depleted T cells, or PBMCs.

Germline CDR1 reads LGHDT; CDR2 reads YNNKEL (reference sequence). With 1 base clipped from V and 5 bases from J, the junction kept 0 bases outside the gene matches. The CDR3 has 15 residues. The assay was immunoSEQ multiplex PCR, and TCRdb's table has in-frame clones only and misses some. The sample carries some 240,000 clones, roughly 88% recorded once. This rearrangement joins TRBV3-1 (or the pseudogene TRBV3-2) to TRBJ1-4; TRBD1 agrees at 11 bases. This TCR derives from a man aged 45-60 years with active or convalescent COVID-19. The specimen sequenced was peripheral blood. Written as DNA, the CDR3 is TGTGCCAGCAGCCAAGGGGACAGGGGGAATGAAAAACTGTTTTTT. Its translation: CASSQGDRGNEKLFF.